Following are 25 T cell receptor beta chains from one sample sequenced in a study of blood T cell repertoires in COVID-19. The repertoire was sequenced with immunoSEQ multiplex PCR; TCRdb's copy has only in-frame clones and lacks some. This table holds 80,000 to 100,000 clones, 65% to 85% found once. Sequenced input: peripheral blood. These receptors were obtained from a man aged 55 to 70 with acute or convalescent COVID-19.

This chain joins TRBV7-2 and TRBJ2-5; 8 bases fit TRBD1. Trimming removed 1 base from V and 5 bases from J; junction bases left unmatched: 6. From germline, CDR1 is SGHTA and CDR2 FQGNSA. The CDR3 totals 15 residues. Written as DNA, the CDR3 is TGTGCCAGCAGCTTAGTAGCCAGGGGGCAGGAGACCCAGTACTTC. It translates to CASSLVARGQETQYF.

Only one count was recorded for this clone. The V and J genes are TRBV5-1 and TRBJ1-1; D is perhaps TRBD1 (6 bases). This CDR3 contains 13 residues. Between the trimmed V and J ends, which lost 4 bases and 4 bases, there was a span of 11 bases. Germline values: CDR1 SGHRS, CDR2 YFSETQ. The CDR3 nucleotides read TGCGCCAGCAGCGTTCTAGGGGGCACTGAAGCTTTCTTT. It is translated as CASSVLGGTEAFF.

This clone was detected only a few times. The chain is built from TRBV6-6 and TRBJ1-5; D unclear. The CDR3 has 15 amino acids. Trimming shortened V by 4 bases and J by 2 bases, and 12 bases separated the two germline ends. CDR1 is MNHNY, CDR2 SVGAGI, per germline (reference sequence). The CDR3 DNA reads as TGTGCCAGCAGTTCCCACATGGCGGGCAATCAGCCCCAGCATTTT. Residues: CASSSHMAGNQPQHF.

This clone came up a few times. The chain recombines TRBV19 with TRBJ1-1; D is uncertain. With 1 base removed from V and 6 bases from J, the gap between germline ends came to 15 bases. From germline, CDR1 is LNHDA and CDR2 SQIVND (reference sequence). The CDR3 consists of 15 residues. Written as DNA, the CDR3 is TGTGCCAGTAGTATAGTGAGTCTCACCGATGCTGAAGCTTTCTTT. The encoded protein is CASSIVSLTDAEAFF.

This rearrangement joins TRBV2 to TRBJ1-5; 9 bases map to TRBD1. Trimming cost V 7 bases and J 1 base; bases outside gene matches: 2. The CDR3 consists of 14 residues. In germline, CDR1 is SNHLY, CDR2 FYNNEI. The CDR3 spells CASMGQGSNQPQHF. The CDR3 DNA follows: TGTGCCAGCATGGGACAGGGAAGCAATCAGCCCCAGCATTTT.

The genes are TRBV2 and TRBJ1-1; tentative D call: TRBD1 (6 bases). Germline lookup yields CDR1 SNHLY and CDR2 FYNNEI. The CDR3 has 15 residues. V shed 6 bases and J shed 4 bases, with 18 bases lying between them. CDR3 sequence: CASRLGGGRLTEAFF. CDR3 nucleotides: TGTGCCAGCAGGTTAGGTGGGGGCCGCCTCACTGAAGCTTTCTTT. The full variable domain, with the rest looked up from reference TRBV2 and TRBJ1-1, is EPEVTQTPSHQVTQMGQEVILRCVPISNHLYFYWYRQILGQKVEFLVSFYNNEISEKSEIFDDQFSVERPDGSNFTLKIRSTKLEDSAMYFCASRLGGGRLTEAFFGQGTRLTVV.

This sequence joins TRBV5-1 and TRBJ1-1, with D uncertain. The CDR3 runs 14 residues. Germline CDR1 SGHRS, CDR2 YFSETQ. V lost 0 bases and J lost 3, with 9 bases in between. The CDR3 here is CASSLGHPDTEAFF. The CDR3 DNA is TGCGCCAGCAGCTTGGGGCATCCAGACACTGAAGCTTTCTTT.

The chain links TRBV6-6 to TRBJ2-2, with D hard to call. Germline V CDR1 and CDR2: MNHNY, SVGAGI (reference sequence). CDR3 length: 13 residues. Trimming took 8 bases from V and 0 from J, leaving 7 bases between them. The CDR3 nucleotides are TGTGCCAGCGACTTGCCGAACACCGGGGAGCTGTTTTTT. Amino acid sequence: CASDLPNTGELFF.

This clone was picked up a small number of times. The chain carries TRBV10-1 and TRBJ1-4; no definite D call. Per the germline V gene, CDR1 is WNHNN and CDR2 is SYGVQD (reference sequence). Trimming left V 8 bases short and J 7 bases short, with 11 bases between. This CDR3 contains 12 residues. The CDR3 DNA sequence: TGCGCCAGCCTCGAGGCCGGTGAAAAACTGTTTTTT. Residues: CASLEAGEKLFF.

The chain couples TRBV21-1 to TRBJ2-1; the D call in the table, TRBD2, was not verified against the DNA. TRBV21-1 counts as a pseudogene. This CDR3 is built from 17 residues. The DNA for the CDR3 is TGTGCCAGCAGCAAAGTTGAGGGTGGGAGCTCCTACAATGAGCAGTTCTTC. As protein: CASSKVEGGSSYNEQFF.

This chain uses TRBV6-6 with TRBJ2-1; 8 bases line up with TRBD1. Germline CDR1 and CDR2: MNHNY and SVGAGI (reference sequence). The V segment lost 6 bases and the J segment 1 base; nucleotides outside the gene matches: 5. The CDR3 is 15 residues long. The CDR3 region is CASSPDRVSYNEQFF. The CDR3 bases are TGTGCCAGCAGCCCGGACAGGGTATCCTACAATGAGCAGTTCTTC.

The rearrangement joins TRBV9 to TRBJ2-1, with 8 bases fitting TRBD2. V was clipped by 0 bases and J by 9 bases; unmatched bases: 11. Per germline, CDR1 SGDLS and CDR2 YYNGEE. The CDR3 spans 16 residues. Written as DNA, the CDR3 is TGTGCCAGCAGCGTAGGCCCCAGCGGGAGTGCGACTGAGCAGTTCTTC. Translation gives CASSVGPSGSATEQFF.

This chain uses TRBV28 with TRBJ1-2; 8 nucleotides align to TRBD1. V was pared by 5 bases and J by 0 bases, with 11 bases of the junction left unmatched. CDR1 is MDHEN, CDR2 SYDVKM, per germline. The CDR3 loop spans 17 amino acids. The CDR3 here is CASSTRTGIKANYGYTF. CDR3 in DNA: TGTGCCAGCAGTACCAGGACAGGGATTAAAGCTAACTATGGCTACACCTTC.

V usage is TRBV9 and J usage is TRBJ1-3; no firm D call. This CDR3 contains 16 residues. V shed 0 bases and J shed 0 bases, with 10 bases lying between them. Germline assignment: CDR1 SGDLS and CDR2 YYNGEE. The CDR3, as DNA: TGTGCCAGCAGCGTAGTCGAGTTACTCTCTGGAAACACCATATATTTT. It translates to CASSVVELLSGNTIYF.

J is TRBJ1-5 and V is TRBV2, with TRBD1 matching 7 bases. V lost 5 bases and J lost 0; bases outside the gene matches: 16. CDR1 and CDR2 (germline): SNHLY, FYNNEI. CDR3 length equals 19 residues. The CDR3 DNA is TGTGCCAGCAGTCTTGGATTGTTGGACAGGCAATATAGCAATCAGCCCCAGCATTTT. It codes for CASSLGLLDRQYSNQPQHF.

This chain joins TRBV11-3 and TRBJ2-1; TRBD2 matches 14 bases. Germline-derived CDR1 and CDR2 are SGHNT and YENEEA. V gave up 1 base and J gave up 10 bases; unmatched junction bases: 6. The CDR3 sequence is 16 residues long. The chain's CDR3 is CASSLVGLAGVGEQFF. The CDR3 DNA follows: TGTGCCAGCAGCTTAGTGGGACTAGCGGGAGTAGGGGAGCAGTTCTTC.

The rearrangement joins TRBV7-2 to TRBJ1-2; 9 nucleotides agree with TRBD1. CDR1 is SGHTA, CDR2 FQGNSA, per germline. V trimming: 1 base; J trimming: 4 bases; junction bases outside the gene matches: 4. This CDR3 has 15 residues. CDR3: CASSLGAQGAYGYTF. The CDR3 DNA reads TGTGCCAGCAGCTTAGGGGCACAGGGGGCCTATGGCTACACCTTC.

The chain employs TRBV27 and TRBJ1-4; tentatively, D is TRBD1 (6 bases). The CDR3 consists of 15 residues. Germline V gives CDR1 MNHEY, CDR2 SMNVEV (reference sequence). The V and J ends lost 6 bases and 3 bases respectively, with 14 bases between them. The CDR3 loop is CASRGTGLANEKLFF. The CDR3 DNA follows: TGTGCCAGCAGGGGAACAGGGCTGGCTAATGAAAAACTGTTTTTT.

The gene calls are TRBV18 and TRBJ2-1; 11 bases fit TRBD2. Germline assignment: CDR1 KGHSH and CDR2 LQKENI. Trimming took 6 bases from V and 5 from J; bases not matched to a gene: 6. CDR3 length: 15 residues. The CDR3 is CASSLGLAGHNEQFF. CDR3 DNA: TGTGCCAGCTCCCTCGGACTAGCGGGCCACAATGAGCAGTTCTTC.

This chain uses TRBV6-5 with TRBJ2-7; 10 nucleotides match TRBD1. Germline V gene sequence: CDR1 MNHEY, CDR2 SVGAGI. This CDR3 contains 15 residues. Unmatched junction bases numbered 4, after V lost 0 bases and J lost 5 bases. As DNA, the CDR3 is TGTGCCAGCAGTTACTCCGGGACAGGGGTTGACGAGCAGTACTTC. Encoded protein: CASSYSGTGVDEQYF.

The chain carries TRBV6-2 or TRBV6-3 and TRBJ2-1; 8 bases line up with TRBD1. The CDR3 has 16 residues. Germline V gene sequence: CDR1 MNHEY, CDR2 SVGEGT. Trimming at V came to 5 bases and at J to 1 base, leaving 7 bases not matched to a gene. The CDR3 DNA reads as TGTGCCAGCAGTCCCCAGGGGGCACCATCCTACAATGAGCAGTTCTTC. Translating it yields CASSPQGAPSYNEQFF.

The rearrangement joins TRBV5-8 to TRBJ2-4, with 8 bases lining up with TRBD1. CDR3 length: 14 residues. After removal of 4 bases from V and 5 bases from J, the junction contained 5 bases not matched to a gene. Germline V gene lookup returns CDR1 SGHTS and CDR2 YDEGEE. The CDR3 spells CASSTRQGQNIQYF. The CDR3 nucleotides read TGTGCCAGCAGCACCCGACAGGGGCAAAACATTCAGTACTTC.

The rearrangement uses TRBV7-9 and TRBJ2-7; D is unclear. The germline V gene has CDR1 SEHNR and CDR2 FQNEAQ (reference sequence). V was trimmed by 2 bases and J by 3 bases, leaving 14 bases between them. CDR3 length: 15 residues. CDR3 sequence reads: CASSLQAAGHYEQYF. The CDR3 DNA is TGTGCCAGCAGCTTACAGGCAGCTGGCCACTACGAGCAGTACTTC.

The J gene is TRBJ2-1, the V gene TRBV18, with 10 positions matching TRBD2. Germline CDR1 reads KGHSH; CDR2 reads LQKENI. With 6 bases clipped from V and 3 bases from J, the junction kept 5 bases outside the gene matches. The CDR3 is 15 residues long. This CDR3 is CASSYGLAVYNEQFF. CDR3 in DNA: TGTGCCAGCTCGTATGGACTAGCGGTCTACAATGAGCAGTTCTTC. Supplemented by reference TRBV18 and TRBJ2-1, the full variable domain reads NAGVMQNPRHLVRRRGQEARLRCSPMKGHSHVYWYRQLPEEGLKFMVYLQKENIIDESGMPKERFSAEFPKEGPSILRIQQVVRGDSAAYFCASSYGLAVYNEQFFGPGTRLTVL.

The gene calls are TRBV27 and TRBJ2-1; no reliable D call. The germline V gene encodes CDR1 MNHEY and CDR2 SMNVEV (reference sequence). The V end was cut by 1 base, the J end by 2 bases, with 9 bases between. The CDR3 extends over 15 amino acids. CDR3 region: CASSLFQATYNEQFF. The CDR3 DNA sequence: TGTGCCAGCAGTTTATTCCAGGCCACCTACAATGAGCAGTTCTTC.